This T cell receptor beta chain was recorded in a study of blood T cell repertoires in COVID-19. For the study at large: Acute and convalescent COVID-19 specimens originated in the United States, Italy and Spain.

Original analysis: Cell counts per sample came from amplifying reference gene primers. Method: immunoSEQ multiplex PCR; TCRdb's copy keeps in-frame clones and lacks some. Clone size and V and J calls were adopted from that table, with D and trimming inferred from the DNA. The data contain around 140,000 clones, more than 70% of them singletons. This clone was counted a single time. Sequencing input: peripheral blood. The source of this sequence is a human donor in a cohort sampled during active COVID-19.

Here the CDR3 DNA reads TGTGCCAGCAGTCGGGAGCCGGGAGCTTTCTTT. The encoded protein is CASSREPGAFF. The chain has TRBV12-3 or TRBV12-4 and TRBJ1-1, with D hard to call. The CDR3 spans 11 residues. The ends were cut back, 5 bases at V and 10 bases at J, with 11 bases in the middle.